What follows are 31 T cell receptor beta chains derived from one specimen sequenced in a study of monozygotic twins with inflammatory bowel disease. From its re-call of the 5' RACE reads, TCRdb lists each CDR3 protein once, without DNA. The sample holds 40,000 to 45,000 distinct CDR3 sequences. Sequencing input: blood. These receptors originate from a human donor with ulcerative colitis or Crohn's disease, or a healthy co-twin of an affected twin (not recorded which).

The chain links TRBV10-3 to TRBJ2-7; the D gene TCRdb calls, TRBD1, cannot be checked with no DNA. The CDR3 loop spans 16 amino acids. Germline V gives CDR1 ENHRY, CDR2 SYGVKD. The CDR3 protein is CAISEPPSGGFYEQYF.

V and J are TRBV4-3 and TRBJ2-3; the TCRdb D gene call, TRBD1, has no DNA to confirm it. CDR1 is LGHNA, CDR2 YSLEER, per germline. CDR3 length: 18 residues. CDR3 in amino acids: CASSQGSTGTDPTDTQYF.

This sequence joins TRBV30 and TRBJ2-2; TCRdb calls TRBD1, which cannot be checked without DNA. The germline V gene has CDR1 GTSNPN and CDR2 SVGIG (reference sequence). This CDR3 contains 13 residues. The CDR3 protein is CAWRGAGTGELFF.

The gene calls are TRBV5-4 and TRBJ2-3; TCRdb indicates TRBD1, and absent DNA this call remains unverified. Germline values: CDR1 SGHNT, CDR2 YYREEE (reference sequence). The CDR3 totals 14 residues. CDR3 sequence reads: CASSTRQGTDTQYF.

CDR3 protein: CSASGLAGAPREQYF. The rearrangement links TRBV20-1 to TRBJ2-7; TCRdb indicates TRBD2, and absent DNA this call remains unverified. This CDR3 has 15 amino acids. Germline CDR1 is DFQATT and CDR2 is SNEGSKA (reference sequence).

The genes are TRBV20-1 and TRBJ1-1; TCRdb's assignment of TRBD1 cannot be checked, as there is no DNA. Germline values: CDR1 DFQATT, CDR2 SNEGSKA (reference sequence). The CDR3 covers 14 residues. CDR3: CSARSVDRDTEAFF.

The chain joins TRBV2 to TRBJ2-1. Germline V gene sequence: CDR1 SNHLY, CDR2 FYNNEI. The CDR3 covers 15 residues. The CDR3 is CASSADRGPYNEQFF. Complete variable domain (other parts from reference TRBV2 and TRBJ2-1): EPEVTQTPSHQVTQMGQEVILRCVPISNHLYFYWYRQILGQKVEFLVSFYNNEISEKSEIFDDQFSVERPDGSNFTLKIRSTKLEDSAMYFCASSADRGPYNEQFFGPGTRLTVL.

V gene TRBV7-8 combines with J gene TRBJ2-2; the D call from TCRdb, TRBD1, cannot be confirmed without DNA. CDR1 is SGHVS and CDR2 is FQNEAQ in the germline V gene. This CDR3 is 15 amino acids long. The CDR3 is CASSSQGAVTGELFF.

This sequence joins TRBV15 and TRBJ2-3. The germline V gene encodes CDR1 LNHNV and CDR2 YYDKDF (reference sequence). CDR3 size: 13 residues. Here the CDR3 reads CATSSERTDTQYF.

This chain's CDR3 is CASRVMGEGIVLRSQPQHF. This chain links TRBV6-2 or TRBV6-3 with TRBJ1-5. The germline CDR1 and CDR2 sequences are MNHEY and SVGEGT. The CDR3 extends over 19 amino acids.

V usage is TRBV2 and J usage is TRBJ1-2; TCRdb outputs TRBD1, but without DNA this stays unchecked. The CDR3 loop spans 14 amino acids. Looked up from germline, CDR1 is SNHLY and CDR2 is FYNNEI. CDR3 region: CASGHGATGYGYTF.

The chain carries TRBV18 and TRBJ1-2; TCRdb proposes TRBD1, but this gene call is untestable without DNA. Germline CDR1 reads KGHSH; CDR2 reads LQKENI. The CDR3 covers 15 residues. Here the CDR3 reads CASSPRPVENYGYTF. Drawing the rest from reference TRBV18 and TRBJ1-2, the complete variable domain is NAGVMQNPRHLVRRRGQEARLRCSPMKGHSHVYWYRQLPEEGLKFMVYLQKENIIDESGMPKERFSAEFPKEGPSILRIQQVVRGDSAAYFCASSPRPVENYGYTFGSGTRLTVV.

The J gene is TRBJ2-1, the V gene TRBV5-1. Germline lookup yields CDR1 SGHRS and CDR2 YFSETQ. This CDR3 contains 15 residues. The CDR3 sequence: CASSLGTLRTNEQFF.

The chain has TRBV20-1 and TRBJ2-7; TCRdb designates TRBD1, a call that cannot be tested without DNA. CDR1 and CDR2 (germline): DFQATT, SNEGSKA (reference sequence). The CDR3 totals 14 residues. This chain's CDR3 is CSASLGTGYYEQYF.

The chain joins TRBV28 to TRBJ2-4; TCRdb's D call, TRBD1, is unchecked because there is no DNA. This CDR3 region has 18 residues. The germline V gene has CDR1 MDHEN and CDR2 SYDVKM. CDR3 loop: CASSSTLPIDRTKNIQYF.

The gene calls are TRBV6-2 or TRBV6-3 and TRBJ1-2; the TCRdb D gene call, TRBD1, has no DNA to confirm it. Germline assignment: CDR1 MNHEY and CDR2 SVGEGT. CDR3 length: 15 residues. CDR3 loop: CASSYSSRENYGYTF.

The rearrangement joins TRBV7-9 to TRBJ1-5; checking the TCRdb D call of TRBD1 is not possible without DNA. This CDR3 contains 14 residues. CDR1 is SEHNR, CDR2 FQNEAQ, per germline (reference sequence). The CDR3 reads CASSRDGFNQPQHF.

The chain is built from TRBV7-9 and TRBJ1-4; there is no DNA to check the TCRdb D call of TRBD1. Germline CDR1 is SEHNR and CDR2 is FQNEAQ (reference sequence). The CDR3 consists of 15 residues. CDR3 residues: CASSLDTRGSEKLFF.

The chain carries TRBV27 and TRBJ2-2. This CDR3 spans 14 amino acids. Germline CDR1 and CDR2: MNHEY and SMNVEV (reference sequence). The CDR3 region is CASSSATATGELFF.

This chain joins TRBV7-9 and TRBJ2-2; TCRdb picks TRBD1, but there is no DNA to check that call. Per the germline V gene, CDR1 is SEHNR and CDR2 is FQNEAQ (reference sequence). The CDR3 runs to 14 residues. The CDR3 reads CASSIRQGTGELFF.

CDR3 amino acids: CASSLAAPPYEQYF. This chain uses TRBV7-9 with TRBJ2-7; the D gene TCRdb calls, TRBD1, cannot be checked with no DNA. This CDR3 is 14 amino acids long. Germline lookup yields CDR1 SEHNR and CDR2 FQNEAQ (reference sequence).

This chain links TRBV5-1 with TRBJ1-2; TCRdb designates TRBD1, a call that cannot be tested without DNA. The CDR3 runs 13 residues. Germline V lookup: CDR1 SGHRS, CDR2 YFSETQ. The CDR3 region is CASSEGQNYGYTF.

This clonotype is called medium-sized based on its frequency. The rearrangement uses TRBV4-3 and TRBJ2-3; TCRdb names TRBD2, which stays unverified in the absence of DNA. The CDR3 covers 15 residues. Germline CDR1 LGHNA, CDR2 YSLEER. CDR3 sequence: CASSQARGAADTQYF.

V is TRBV9 and J is TRBJ1-1; TCRdb outputs TRBD1, but without DNA this stays unchecked. This CDR3 has 19 residues. Germline-derived CDR1 and CDR2 are SGDLS and YYNGEE. CDR3 amino acids: CASSVGAGGGRGRNTEAFF.

CDR3 amino acids: CASSPEDRSFHGNTIYF. This chain uses TRBV18 with TRBJ1-3. The CDR3 loop spans 17 amino acids. Germline V gene data show CDR1 as KGHSH and CDR2 as LQKENI.

This rearrangement joins TRBV6-6 to TRBJ2-1; TCRdb outputs TRBD2, but without DNA this stays unchecked. CDR1 and CDR2 from the germline V gene are MNHNY and SVGAGI (reference sequence). The CDR3 has 13 residues. CDR3 region: CASSSISGVEQFF.

The rearrangement joins TRBV3-1 to TRBJ1-2; there is no DNA to check the TCRdb D call of TRBD1. The CDR3 runs 18 residues. CDR1 is LGHDT, CDR2 YNNKEL, per germline (reference sequence). CDR3 sequence reads: CASSQYETGAFSGYGYTF.

This chain uses TRBV3-1 with TRBJ2-7; TCRdb's D gene call, TRBD2, goes unchecked for lack of DNA. The length of the CDR3 is 16 residues. The germline CDR1 and CDR2 sequences are LGHDT and YNNKEL (reference sequence). The CDR3 region is CASSQDQWASSYEQYF.

This chain links TRBV4-1 with TRBJ2-2. CDR1 is MGHRA, CDR2 YSYEKL, per germline. This CDR3 contains 12 residues. The CDR3: CASSQGTGELFF.

This rearrangement joins TRBV7-9 to TRBJ1-3; TCRdb's D call, TRBD1, is unchecked because there is no DNA. Germline V gene lookup returns CDR1 SEHNR and CDR2 FQNEAQ (reference sequence). The CDR3 has 15 residues. The CDR3: CASSEGTGIGNTIYF.

J is TRBJ2-1 and V is TRBV7-2; the TRBD1 assignment by TCRdb is unverifiable without DNA. The CDR3 has 13 amino acids. Per the germline V gene, CDR1 is SGHTA and CDR2 is FQGNSA. CDR3 residues: CASSSAGGREQFF.